This T cell receptor beta chain was found in a study of Graves' ophthalmopathy and Graves' hyperthyroidism. General observations from the study: Ophthalmopathy was separated from stable hyperthyroidism by a 13-signature model with 87.88% sensitivity and 75% to 83% specificity.

This clonotype was picked up a small number of times. Its antigen is currently unknown. Amplified TCR beta CDR3 regions were obtained using RNA transcripts as template. An opening RT-PCR round employed HTBI primers and preceded a second-round multiplex PCR. From the multiplex PCR reads, TCRdb called clonotypes with MiXCR, one entry per CDR3 protein. This sample carries 650,000 to 900,000 distinct CDR3 sequences, about 44% of them seen once, and the ten largest clones take approximately 46%. The evidence that diagnosis relied on was clinical symptoms, serum thyroxine, TRAb, thyroid ultrasound and orbital computed tomography. Out of around 10 ml of fresh peripheral blood, PBMCs were obtained. Germline lookup yields CDR1 SNHLY and CDR2 FYNNEI. The CDR3 consists of 14 residues. Trimming stripped 9 bases from V and 3 bases from J, with 18 bases between.

The sequenced sample was peripheral blood. The receptor's source is an adult man with Graves' ophthalmopathy. The J gene is TRBJ2-7, the V gene TRBV2, with D maybe TRBD1 (6 bases). Here the CDR3 reads CASREDSLFYEQYF. CDR3 bases: TGTGCCAGTAGAGAGGACAGCCTGTTCTACGAGCAGTACTTC.